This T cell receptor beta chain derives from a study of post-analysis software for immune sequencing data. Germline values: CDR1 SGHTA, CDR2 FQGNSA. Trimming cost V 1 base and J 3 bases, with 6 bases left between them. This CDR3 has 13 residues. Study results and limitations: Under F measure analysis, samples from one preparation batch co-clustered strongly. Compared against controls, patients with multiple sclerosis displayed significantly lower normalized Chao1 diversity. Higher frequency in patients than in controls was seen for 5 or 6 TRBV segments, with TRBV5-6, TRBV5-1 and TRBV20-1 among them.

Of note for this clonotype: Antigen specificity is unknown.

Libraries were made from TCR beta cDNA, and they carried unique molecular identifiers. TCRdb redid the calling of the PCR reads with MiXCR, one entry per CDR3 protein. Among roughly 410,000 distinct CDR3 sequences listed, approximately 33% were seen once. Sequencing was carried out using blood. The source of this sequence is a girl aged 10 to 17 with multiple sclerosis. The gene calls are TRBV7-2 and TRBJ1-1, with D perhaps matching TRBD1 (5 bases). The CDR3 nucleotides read TGTGCCAGCAGCTTAGACAGGTACACTGAAGCTTTCTTT. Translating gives CASSLDRYTEAFF.